This T cell receptor (beta chain) came from a study of CD8+CD57+ T cells in acquired aplastic anemia. At the level of the study: The mean DNA yield obtained from sorted CD4+ and CD8+ cells came to roughly 3.4 ug.

Trimming cost V 5 bases and J 7 bases; bases outside gene matches: 11. The CDR3 covers 15 residues. CDR1 LNHNV and CDR2 YYDKDF come from the germline V gene (reference sequence). Only patients with CD8+CD57+ cell expansion on flow cytometry were chosen for sequencing. Researchers used genomic DNA as the template to profile TCR beta VDJ and CDR3. TCRdb reanalysed the reads using MiXCR and keeps one entry per CDR3 protein. The data contain around 130,000 distinct CDR3 sequences, approximately 61% of them singletons. This clonotype was detected many times. This TCR derives from a human donor with aplastic anemia. The sequencing input was sorted CD4+, CD8+, or CD8+CD57+ T cells (not recorded which) from PBMCs. The chain couples TRBV15 to TRBJ2-1; 7 bases match TRBD1. CDR3 nucleotide sequence: TGTGCCACCAGCCGGAGGCAGGGGGAACTGAATGAGCAGTTCTTC. Its translation is CATSRRQGELNEQFF.